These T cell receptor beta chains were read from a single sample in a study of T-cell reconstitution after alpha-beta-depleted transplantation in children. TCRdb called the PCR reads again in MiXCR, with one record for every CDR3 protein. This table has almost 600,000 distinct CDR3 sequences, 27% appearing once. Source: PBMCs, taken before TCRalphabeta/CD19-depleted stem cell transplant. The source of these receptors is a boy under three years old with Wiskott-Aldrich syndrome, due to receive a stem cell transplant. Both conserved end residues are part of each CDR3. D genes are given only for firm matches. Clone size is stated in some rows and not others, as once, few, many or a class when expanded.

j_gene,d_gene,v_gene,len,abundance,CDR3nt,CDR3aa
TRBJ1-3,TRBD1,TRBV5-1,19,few,TGCGCCAGCAGCGATCCTCCGGGGACAGGGGTACTCTCTGGAAACACCATATATTTT,CASSDPPGTGVLSGNTIYF
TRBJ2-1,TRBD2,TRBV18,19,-,TGTGCCAGCTCACCAGATAGAGGGTTCGGGGGGAACTCCTACAATGAGCAGTTCTTC,CASSPDRGFGGNSYNEQFF
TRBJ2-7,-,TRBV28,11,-,TGTGCCAGCAGGGGGAACTACGAGCAGTACTTC,CASRGNYEQYF
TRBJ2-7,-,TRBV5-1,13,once,TGCGCCAGCAGGAGACAGCTTTCCTACGAGCAGTACTTC,CASRRQLSYEQYF
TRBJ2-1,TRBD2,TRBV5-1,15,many,TGCGCCAGCAGCTTGGGGACTAGCGGGATCAATGAGCAGTTCTTC,CASSLGTSGINEQFF
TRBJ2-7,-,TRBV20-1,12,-,TGCAGTGCCACAGGGAGCTCCTACGAGCAGTACTTC,CSATGSSYEQYF
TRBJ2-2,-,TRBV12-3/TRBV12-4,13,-,TGTGCCAGCAGAGAAACAGGGTCCGGGGAGCTGTTTTTT,CASRETGSGELFF
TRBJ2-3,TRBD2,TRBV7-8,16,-,TGTGCCAGCAGCTTATCAGTGGGCGGGAGAACAGATACGCAGTATTTT,CASSLSVGGRTDTQYF
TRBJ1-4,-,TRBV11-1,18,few,TGTGCCAGCAGCCCCCTGGCCCCCCCACCTCCAAATGGTGAAAAACTGTTTTTT,CASSPLAPPPPNGEKLFF
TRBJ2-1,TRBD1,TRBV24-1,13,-,TGTGCCACCCAGGGGGACACCTACAATGAGCAGTTCTTC,CATQGDTYNEQFF
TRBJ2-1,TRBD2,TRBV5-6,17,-,TGTGCCAGCAGCTCTCCGGGGGGGGGAGACGGTAACAATGAGCAGTTCTTC,CASSSPGGGDGNNEQFF
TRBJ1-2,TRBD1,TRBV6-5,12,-,TGTGCCAGCATAGGGACAGGGGAAGGCTACACCTTC,CASIGTGEGYTF
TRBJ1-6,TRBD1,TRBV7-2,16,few,TGTGCCAGCAGCCTGGGACAGGGGGCAAGTAATTCACCCCTCCACTTT,CASSLGQGASNSPLHF
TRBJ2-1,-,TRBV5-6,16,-,TGTGCCAGCAGCTTTAGAGCGGGACAGGCCTACAATGAGCAGTTCTTC,CASSFRAGQAYNEQFF
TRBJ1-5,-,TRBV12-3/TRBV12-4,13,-,TGTGCCAGCAGGGTCTCTAGCAATCAGCCCCAGCATTTT,CASRVSSNQPQHF
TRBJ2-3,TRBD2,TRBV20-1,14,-,TGCAGTGTCCCGACTAGCGGGAACACAGATACGCAGTATTTT,CSVPTSGNTDTQYF
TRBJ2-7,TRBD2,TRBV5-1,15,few,TGCGCCAGCAGCCCACGGACTAGCGGTGTGGACGAGCAGTACTTC,CASSPRTSGVDEQYF
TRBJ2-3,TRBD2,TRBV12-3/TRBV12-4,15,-,TGTGCCAGCAATATAGCGGGAGGGCCCACAGATACGCAGTATTTT,CASNIAGGPTDTQYF
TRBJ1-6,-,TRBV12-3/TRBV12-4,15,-,TGTGCCAGCATCCAAAGCAGCATACCTAATTCACCCCTCCACTTT,CASIQSSIPNSPLHF
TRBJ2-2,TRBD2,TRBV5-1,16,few,TGCGCCAGCAGCTCCCCTAGCGGGATAAACACCGGGGAGCTGTTTTTT,CASSSPSGINTGELFF
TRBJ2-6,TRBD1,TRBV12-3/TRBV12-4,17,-,TGTGCCAGCAGGGGGGGACAGGTCGGTTCTGGGGCCAACGTCCTGACTTTC,CASRGGQVGSGANVLTF
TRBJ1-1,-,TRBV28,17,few,TGTGCCAGCAGTTCTTGGGTCGGGGGCCTACGGGGCACTGAAGCTTTCTTT,CASSSWVGGLRGTEAFF
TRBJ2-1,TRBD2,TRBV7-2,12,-,TGTGCCAGCAGCCTACTGGCGGGAGGGAAGTTCTTC,CASSLLAGGKFF
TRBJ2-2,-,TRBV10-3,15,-,TGTGCCATCAGTGAGTCGGGAATGGCCACCGGGGAGCTGTTTTTT,CAISESGMATGELFF
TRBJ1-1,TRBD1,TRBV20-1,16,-,TGCAGTGCTAGAGATGCCGACAGGGCAGAGAACACTGAAGCTTTCTTT,CSARDADRAENTEAFF
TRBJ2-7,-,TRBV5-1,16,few,TGCGCCAGCAGCCCCGACGGGAGAATAACGCCCTACGAGCAGTACTTC,CASSPDGRITPYEQYF
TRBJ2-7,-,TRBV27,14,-,TGTGCCAGCAGTAACAAACTAGGTTTGGGCGAGCAGTACTTC,CASSNKLGLGEQYF
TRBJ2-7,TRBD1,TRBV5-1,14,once,TGCGCCAGCAGTTGGACAGGGCCATTAAGAAAGCAGTACTTC,CASSWTGPLRKQYF
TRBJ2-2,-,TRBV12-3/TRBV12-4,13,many,TGTGCCAGCACCGGTACTCGTACCGGGGAGCTGTTTTTT,CASTGTRTGELFF
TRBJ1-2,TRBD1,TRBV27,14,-,TGTGCCAGCACCAGACAGGGGGGCTCCTATGGCTACACCTTC,CASTRQGGSYGYTF
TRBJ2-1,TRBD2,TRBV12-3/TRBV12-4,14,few,TGTGCCAGCAGCTATAGCGGGAGGAGCGATGAGCAGTTCTTC,CASSYSGRSDEQFF
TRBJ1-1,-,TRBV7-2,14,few,TGTGCCAGCAGCTTACACGGCGCGAACACTGAAGCTTTCTTT,CASSLHGANTEAFF